This T cell receptor beta chain was recovered during a study of CD8 T cells in Susac syndrome. The overall study: The sequenced Susac syndrome patients comprised more than five with active disease and about eight in remission. At the time their blood was drawn, patients with Susac syndrome were either therapy-naive, on corticosteroids (with some of them also receiving intravenous immunoglobulin), or on intravenous immunoglobulin alone.

Reverse transcription used roughly 0.45 to 1 ug RNA and random hexamers. TCRdb itself ran the immunoSEQ multiplex PCR reads through MiXCR, one entry per CDR3 protein. The sample contains under 250,000 distinct CDR3 sequences, about 94% of which appear only once. This CDR3 comprises 14 residues. V was pared by 7 bases and J by 7 bases, with 20 bases between. Germline CDR1 is DFQATT and CDR2 is SNEGSKA (reference sequence). High-throughput TCR beta sequencing covered peripheral CD8+ and CD4+ T cells. Definite or probable Susac syndrome was diagnosed using recently defined diagnostic criteria. The sequenced sample consisted of CD4+ T cells from PBMCs. The rearrangement joins TRBV20-1 to TRBJ1-5, with D possibly matching TRBD1 (5 bases). The receptor comes from a human donor with Susac syndrome. CDR3 amino acids: CSVTGPSGRQPQHF. Here the CDR3 DNA reads TGCAGTGTTACGGGACCGTCAGGGAGACAGCCCCAGCATTTT.